The rows below give T cell receptor beta chains drawn from one sample of a study of untreated major depressive disorder. The table came from immunoSEQ multiplex PCR; TCRdb's copy has only in-frame clones and leaves some out. The sample lists 23,000 or so clones, about 91% occurring once. Source material: CD4+ T cells from PBMCs. The receptor source for this set is a woman aged 30 to 39 with major depressive disorder. CDR3s include the opening cysteine and the closing phenylalanine or tryptophan. D genes are given only for firm matches. Part of the rows lack a size; the others show once, few, many or a class for expanded clones.

v_gene: TRBV7-8; abundance: -; d_gene: TRBD1; j_gene: TRBJ2-1; CDR3aa: CASSARQGANEQFF; CDR3nt: TGTGCCAGCAGCGCGCGACAGGGGGCAAATGAGCAGTTCTTC
v_gene: TRBV7-2; abundance: -; d_gene: -; j_gene: TRBJ2-2; CDR3aa: CASSSAGTSTGELFF; CDR3nt: TGTGCCAGCAGCTCCGCCGGGACATCCACCGGGGAGCTGTTTTTT
v_gene: TRBV7-9; abundance: -; d_gene: -; j_gene: TRBJ2-1; CDR3aa: CASSLAGYSSYNEQFF; CDR3nt: TGTGCCAGCAGCTTAGCAGGGTACAGCTCCTACAATGAGCAGTTCTTC
v_gene: TRBV27; abundance: -; d_gene: TRBD2; j_gene: TRBJ2-1; CDR3aa: CASSAGLTAVGYNEQFF; CDR3nt: TGTGCCAGCAGTGCGGGACTAACAGCCGTGGGTTACAATGAGCAGTTCTTC
v_gene: TRBV5-1; abundance: -; d_gene: TRBD1; j_gene: TRBJ1-3; CDR3aa: CASSKGNRGFEVAGNTIYF; CDR3nt: TGCGCCAGCAGCAAAGGCAACAGGGGTTTCGAAGTCGCTGGAAACACCATATATTTT
v_gene: TRBV11-2; abundance: -; d_gene: TRBD1; j_gene: TRBJ1-2; CDR3aa: CASSSIRGTGGRHYGYTF; CDR3nt: TGTGCCAGCAGCTCGATCCGCGGGACAGGGGGCCGTCACTATGGCTACACCTTC
v_gene: TRBV6-5; abundance: -; d_gene: TRBD1; j_gene: TRBJ2-7; CDR3aa: CASSYGGLGQGYEQYF; CDR3nt: TGTGCCAGCAGTTACGGTGGACTGGGACAGGGCTACGAGCAGTACTTC
v_gene: TRBV28; abundance: -; d_gene: TRBD2; j_gene: TRBJ2-1; CDR3aa: CASSPTVYLLAGGNEQFF; CDR3nt: TGTGCCAGCAGTCCTACGGTCTATCTGTTAGCGGGGGGAAATGAGCAGTTCTTC
v_gene: TRBV2; abundance: -; d_gene: -; j_gene: TRBJ2-2; CDR3aa: CASKRNTGELFF; CDR3nt: TGTGCCAGCAAGAGGAACACCGGGGAGCTGTTTTTT
v_gene: TRBV7-9; abundance: -; d_gene: -; j_gene: TRBJ1-1; CDR3aa: CASSLEKGKAFF; CDR3nt: TGTGCCAGCAGCTTAGAAAAGGGAAAAGCTTTCTTT
v_gene: TRBV2; abundance: -; d_gene: -; j_gene: TRBJ1-4; CDR3aa: CASSDNDEKLFF; CDR3nt: TGTGCCAGCAGTGATAACGATGAAAAACTGTTTTTT
v_gene: TRBV7-2; abundance: -; d_gene: -; j_gene: TRBJ2-5; CDR3aa: CASSLRRDQETQYF; CDR3nt: TGTGCCAGCAGCTTAAGGCGGGATCAAGAGACCCAGTACTTC
v_gene: TRBV7-2; abundance: -; d_gene: TRBD1; j_gene: TRBJ1-1; CDR3aa: CASSASYRGAYMNTEAFF; CDR3nt: TGTGCCAGCAGCGCCAGCTACAGGGGGGCTTACATGAACACTGAAGCTTTCTTT
v_gene: TRBV18; abundance: -; d_gene: -; j_gene: TRBJ1-1; CDR3aa: CASSPWEGGGTEAFF; CDR3nt: TGTGCCAGCTCACCATGGGAGGGAGGTGGTACTGAAGCTTTCTTT
v_gene: TRBV6-1; abundance: -; d_gene: -; j_gene: TRBJ1-2; CDR3aa: CASSPLIGGYTF; CDR3nt: TGTGCCAGCAGTCCTCTCATTGGAGGCTACACCTTC
v_gene: TRBV6-4; abundance: -; d_gene: -; j_gene: TRBJ2-6; CDR3aa: CASRGSGANVLTF; CDR3nt: TGTGCCAGCCGAGGATCTGGGGCCAACGTCCTGACTTTC
v_gene: TRBV19; abundance: -; d_gene: -; j_gene: TRBJ1-3; CDR3aa: CASSTFAYNSGNTIYF; CDR3nt: TGTGCCAGTAGTACCTTTGCCTATAACTCTGGAAACACCATATATTTT
v_gene: TRBV2; abundance: -; d_gene: -; j_gene: TRBJ1-5; CDR3aa: CASRGEGSQPQHF; CDR3nt: TGTGCCAGCAGAGGGGAGGGGAGTCAGCCCCAGCATTTT
v_gene: TRBV5-1; abundance: -; d_gene: -; j_gene: TRBJ2-1; CDR3aa: CASSDPSSYNEQFF; CDR3nt: TGCGCCAGCAGCGATCCAAGCTCCTACAATGAGCAGTTCTTC
v_gene: TRBV28; abundance: -; d_gene: TRBD2; j_gene: TRBJ2-2; CDR3aa: CASTGGNGELFF; CDR3nt: TGTGCCAGCACGGGGGGAAACGGGGAGCTGTTTTTT
v_gene: TRBV27; abundance: -; d_gene: -; j_gene: TRBJ1-5; CDR3aa: CASLSLKEGRGPQHF; CDR3nt: TGTGCCAGCCTCTCCCTGAAGGAGGGGCGCGGGCCCCAGCATTTT
v_gene: TRBV5-1; abundance: -; d_gene: -; j_gene: TRBJ1-4; CDR3aa: CASSLSGHEKLFF; CDR3nt: TGCGCCAGCAGCTTGTCAGGGCACGAAAAACTGTTTTTT
v_gene: TRBV7-8; abundance: -; d_gene: TRBD1; j_gene: TRBJ1-2; CDR3aa: CASSDSRTGHYGYTF; CDR3nt: TGTGCCAGCAGCGACAGCAGGACAGGGCACTATGGCTACACCTTC
v_gene: TRBV5-1; abundance: -; d_gene: TRBD1; j_gene: TRBJ1-1; CDR3aa: CASSSRTGGSTEAFF; CDR3nt: TGCGCCAGCAGCTCTCGGACAGGGGGAAGCACTGAAGCTTTCTTT
v_gene: TRBV6-5; abundance: -; d_gene: -; j_gene: TRBJ2-7; CDR3aa: CATSERAGSFYEQYF; CDR3nt: TGTGCCACCTCTGAAAGGGCAGGGAGCTTCTACGAGCAGTACTTC
v_gene: TRBV11-3; abundance: few; d_gene: -; j_gene: TRBJ2-7; CDR3aa: CASSKRYEQYF; CDR3nt: TGTGCCAGCAGCAAGCGGTACGAGCAGTACTTC
v_gene: TRBV27; abundance: -; d_gene: -; j_gene: TRBJ2-7; CDR3aa: CASSLEPSYEQYF; CDR3nt: TGTGCCAGCAGTTTGGAGCCGTCCTACGAGCAGTACTTC
v_gene: TRBV11-2; abundance: -; d_gene: -; j_gene: TRBJ2-2; CDR3aa: CASSLSHYTGELFF; CDR3nt: TGTGCCAGCAGCTTAAGCCACTACACCGGGGAGCTGTTTTTT
v_gene: TRBV9; abundance: -; d_gene: TRBD1; j_gene: TRBJ1-2; CDR3aa: CASSLQGAPIYGYTF; CDR3nt: TGTGCCAGCAGCCTACAGGGGGCACCGATTTATGGCTACACCTTC
v_gene: TRBV28; abundance: -; d_gene: TRBD1; j_gene: TRBJ1-6; CDR3aa: CASRKGGTGDPPLHF; CDR3nt: TGTGCCAGCCGGAAGGGCGGGACAGGGGATCCACCCCTCCACTTT
v_gene: TRBV11-3; abundance: few; d_gene: TRBD2; j_gene: TRBJ2-3; CDR3aa: CASDSGTRGNTQYF; CDR3nt: TGTGCCAGCGATAGCGGGACAAGGGGAAATACGCAGTATTTT
v_gene: TRBV29-1; abundance: -; d_gene: -; j_gene: TRBJ2-3; CDR3aa: CSVRGDNTDTQYF; CDR3nt: TGCAGCGTGCGCGGGGACAACACAGATACGCAGTATTTT
v_gene: TRBV4-1; abundance: -; d_gene: -; j_gene: TRBJ2-2; CDR3aa: CASSPIPKRTGELFF; CDR3nt: TGCGCCAGCAGCCCCATCCCGAAGAGAACCGGGGAGCTGTTTTTT
v_gene: TRBV7-6; abundance: once; d_gene: -; j_gene: TRBJ1-2; CDR3aa: CASSPTNTGYTF; CDR3nt: TGTGCCAGCAGCCCTACGAACACGGGCTACACCTTC
v_gene: TRBV5-1; abundance: -; d_gene: TRBD2; j_gene: TRBJ2-1; CDR3aa: CASSFVMAGGEQFF; CDR3nt: TGCGCCAGCAGCTTTGTAATGGCGGGGGGTGAGCAGTTCTTC
v_gene: TRBV28; abundance: -; d_gene: -; j_gene: TRBJ1-2; CDR3aa: CASIRILGIANYGYTF; CDR3nt: TGTGCCAGCATCAGAATACTAGGGATTGCTAACTATGGCTACACCTTC
v_gene: TRBV27; abundance: -; d_gene: -; j_gene: TRBJ1-2; CDR3aa: CASSAPGHYGYTF; CDR3nt: TGTGCCAGCAGTGCCCCGGGCCACTATGGCTACACCTTC
v_gene: TRBV4-1; abundance: -; d_gene: -; j_gene: TRBJ1-1; CDR3aa: CASSRPGRSGNTEAFF; CDR3nt: TGCGCCAGCAGCCGACCAGGGAGGTCTGGGAACACTGAAGCTTTCTTT
v_gene: TRBV6-1; abundance: -; d_gene: TRBD2; j_gene: TRBJ2-1; CDR3aa: CASTRLAGGNEQFF; CDR3nt: TGTGCCAGCACCCGGCTAGCGGGGGGCAATGAGCAGTTCTTC
v_gene: TRBV19; abundance: -; d_gene: -; j_gene: TRBJ1-2; CDR3aa: CASRGTGYFNYGYTF; CDR3nt: TGTGCCAGTAGGGGGACGGGATACTTTAACTATGGCTACACCTTC
v_gene: TRBV15; abundance: once; d_gene: -; j_gene: TRBJ1-2; CDR3aa: CATSRDSTQGRGYTF; CDR3nt: TGTGCCACCAGCAGAGATTCCACACAGGGACGGGGCTACACCTTC
v_gene: TRBV7-9; abundance: -; d_gene: -; j_gene: TRBJ1-6; CDR3aa: CASSLFGGSDSPLHF; CDR3nt: TGTGCCAGCAGCTTATTCGGGGGCTCTGACTCACCCCTCCACTTT
v_gene: TRBV6-4; abundance: -; d_gene: TRBD2; j_gene: TRBJ2-1; CDR3aa: CASSDSAGGPEQFF; CDR3nt: TGTGCCAGCAGTGACTCCGCGGGAGGGCCTGAGCAGTTCTTC
v_gene: TRBV7-9; abundance: -; d_gene: -; j_gene: TRBJ2-5; CDR3aa: CASSPHLEDSRPETQYF; CDR3nt: TGTGCCAGCAGCCCCCACCTAGAGGACAGTCGCCCAGAGACCCAGTACTTC
v_gene: TRBV4-2; abundance: -; d_gene: -; j_gene: TRBJ1-2; CDR3aa: CASTYEGGQGYGYTF; CDR3nt: TGTGCCAGCACTTACGAAGGGGGGCAGGGCTATGGCTACACCTTC